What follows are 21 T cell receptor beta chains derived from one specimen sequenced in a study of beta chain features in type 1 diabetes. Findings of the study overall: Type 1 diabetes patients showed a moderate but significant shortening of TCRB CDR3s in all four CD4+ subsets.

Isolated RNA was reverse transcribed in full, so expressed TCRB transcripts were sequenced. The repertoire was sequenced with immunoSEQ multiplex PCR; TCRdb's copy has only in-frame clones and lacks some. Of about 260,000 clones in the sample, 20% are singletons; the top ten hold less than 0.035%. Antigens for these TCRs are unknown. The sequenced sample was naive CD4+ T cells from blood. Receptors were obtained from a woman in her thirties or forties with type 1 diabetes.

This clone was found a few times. The CDR3 DNA reads as TGCGCCAGCAGCTTGGGACTAGCGGGAGGGCCCAATGAGCAGTTCTTC. This encodes CASSLGLAGGPNEQFF. The chain uses TRBV5-1 and TRBJ2-1, with TRBD2 matching 14 bases. Trimming cost V 0 bases and J 6 bases; bases outside gene matches: 2. The CDR3 runs to 16 residues. Germline V gene lookup returns CDR1 SGHRS and CDR2 YFSETQ.

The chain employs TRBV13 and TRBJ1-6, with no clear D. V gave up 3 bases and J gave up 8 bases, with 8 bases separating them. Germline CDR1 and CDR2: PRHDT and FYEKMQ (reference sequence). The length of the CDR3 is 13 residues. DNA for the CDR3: TGTGCCAGCAGCTTTTCGTTCGATTCACCCCTCCACTTT. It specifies CASSFSFDSPLHF.

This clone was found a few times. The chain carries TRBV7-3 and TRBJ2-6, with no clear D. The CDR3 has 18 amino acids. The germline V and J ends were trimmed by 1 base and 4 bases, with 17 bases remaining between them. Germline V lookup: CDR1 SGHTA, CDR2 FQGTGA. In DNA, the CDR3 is TGTGCCAGCAGCTTAAACAGCCCTATGTCTTCCGGGGCCAACGTCCTGACTTTC. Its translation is CASSLNSPMSSGANVLTF.

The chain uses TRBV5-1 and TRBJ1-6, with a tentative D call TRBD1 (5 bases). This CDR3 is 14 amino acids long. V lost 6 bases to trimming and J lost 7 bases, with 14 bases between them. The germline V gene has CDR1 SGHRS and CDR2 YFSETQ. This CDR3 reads CASTLGAENSPLHF. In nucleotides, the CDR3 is TGCGCCAGCACCCTAGGGGCGGAAAATTCACCCCTCCACTTT.

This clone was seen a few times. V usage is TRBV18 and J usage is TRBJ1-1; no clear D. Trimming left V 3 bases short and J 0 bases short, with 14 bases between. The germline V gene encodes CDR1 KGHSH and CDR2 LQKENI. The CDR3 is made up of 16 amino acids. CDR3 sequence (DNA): TGTGCCAGCTCACCGGGTGGAGTCTCCCTGAACACTGAAGCTTTCTTT. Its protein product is CASSPGGVSLNTEAFF.

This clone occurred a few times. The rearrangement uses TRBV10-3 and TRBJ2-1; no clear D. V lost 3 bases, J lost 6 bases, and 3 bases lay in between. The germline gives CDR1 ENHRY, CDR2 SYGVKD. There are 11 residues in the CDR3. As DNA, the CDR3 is TGTGCCATCAGTGAAGCCAATGAGCAGTTCTTC. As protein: CAISEANEQFF.

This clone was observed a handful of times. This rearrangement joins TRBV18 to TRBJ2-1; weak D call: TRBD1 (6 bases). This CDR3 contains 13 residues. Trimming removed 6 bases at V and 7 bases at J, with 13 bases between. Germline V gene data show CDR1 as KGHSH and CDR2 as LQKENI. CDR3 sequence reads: CASSQDRGNEQFF. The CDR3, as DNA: TGTGCCAGCTCCCAGGACAGAGGGAATGAGCAGTTCTTC. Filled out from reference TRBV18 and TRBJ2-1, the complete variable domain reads NAGVMQNPRHLVRRRGQEARLRCSPMKGHSHVYWYRQLPEEGLKFMVYLQKENIIDESGMPKERFSAEFPKEGPSILRIQQVVRGDSAAYFCASSQDRGNEQFFGPGTRLTVL.

CDR3 DNA sequence: TGCGCCAGCAGTGTAGAAGGTCCGGGTGAAGCTTTCTTT. It codes for CASSVEGPGEAFF. The V call is TRBV5-1, the J call TRBJ1-1, with no clear D. Trimming removed 5 bases from V and 7 bases from J, with 15 bases in between. The CDR3 covers 13 residues. Germline V gene lookup returns CDR1 SGHRS and CDR2 YFSETQ.

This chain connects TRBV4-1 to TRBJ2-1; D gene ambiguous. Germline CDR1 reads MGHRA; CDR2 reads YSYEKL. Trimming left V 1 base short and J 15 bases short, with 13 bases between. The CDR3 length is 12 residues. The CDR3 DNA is TGCGCCAGCAGCCAAGGTTACAGAGCTATGTTCTTC. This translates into CASSQGYRAMFF.

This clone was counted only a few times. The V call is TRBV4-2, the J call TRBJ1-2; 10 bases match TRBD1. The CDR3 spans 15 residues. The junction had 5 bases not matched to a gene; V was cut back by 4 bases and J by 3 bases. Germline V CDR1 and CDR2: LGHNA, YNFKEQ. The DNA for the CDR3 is TGTGCCAGCAGCCCATTGACAGGGGGCGACTATGGCTACACCTTC. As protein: CASSPLTGGDYGYTF.

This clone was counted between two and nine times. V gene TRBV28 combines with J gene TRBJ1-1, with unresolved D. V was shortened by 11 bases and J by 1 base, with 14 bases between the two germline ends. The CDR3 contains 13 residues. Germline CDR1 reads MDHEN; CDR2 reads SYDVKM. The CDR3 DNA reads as TGTGCCTCATACTCATACAGGAACACTGAAGCTTTCTTT. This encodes CASYSYRNTEAFF.

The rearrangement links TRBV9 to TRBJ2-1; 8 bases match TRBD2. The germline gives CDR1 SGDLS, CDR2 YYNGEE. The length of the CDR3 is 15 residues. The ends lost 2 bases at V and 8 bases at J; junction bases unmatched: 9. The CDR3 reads CASSVLSGVGDEQFF. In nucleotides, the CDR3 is TGTGCCAGCAGCGTCCTTAGCGGGGTCGGGGATGAGCAGTTCTTC.

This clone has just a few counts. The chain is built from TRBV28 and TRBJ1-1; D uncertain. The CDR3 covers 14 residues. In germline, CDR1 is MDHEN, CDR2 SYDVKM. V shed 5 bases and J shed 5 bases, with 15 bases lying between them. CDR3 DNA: TGTGCCAGCAGTCGTCCCCTCCTACTAACTGAAGCTTTCTTT. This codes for CASSRPLLLTEAFF.

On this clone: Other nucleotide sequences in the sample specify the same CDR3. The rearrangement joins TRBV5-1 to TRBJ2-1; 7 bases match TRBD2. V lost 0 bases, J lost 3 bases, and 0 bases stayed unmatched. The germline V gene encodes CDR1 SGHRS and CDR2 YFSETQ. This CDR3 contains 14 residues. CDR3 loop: CASSLGTSYNEQFF. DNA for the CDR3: TGCGCCAGCAGCTTGGGGACTAGCTACAATGAGCAGTTCTTC.

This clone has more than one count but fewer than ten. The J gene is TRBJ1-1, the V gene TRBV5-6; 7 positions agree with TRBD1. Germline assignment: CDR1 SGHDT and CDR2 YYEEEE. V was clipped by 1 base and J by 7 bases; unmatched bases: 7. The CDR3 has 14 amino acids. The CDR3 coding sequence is TGTGCCAGCAGCTTGAAGGCCAGGACAGGTGAAGCTTTCTTT. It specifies CASSLKARTGEAFF.

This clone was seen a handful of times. The DNA for the CDR3 is TGTGCCAGCAGTGAACAGGGGGCGGGCAATGAGCAGTTCTTC. Translation gives CASSEQGAGNEQFF. This chain links TRBV9 with TRBJ2-1; 9 bases are a match to TRBD1. The V and J ends lost 5 bases and 6 bases, in that order; junction bases with no gene match: 6. The germline V gene has CDR1 SGDLS and CDR2 YYNGEE. The length of the CDR3 is 14 residues.

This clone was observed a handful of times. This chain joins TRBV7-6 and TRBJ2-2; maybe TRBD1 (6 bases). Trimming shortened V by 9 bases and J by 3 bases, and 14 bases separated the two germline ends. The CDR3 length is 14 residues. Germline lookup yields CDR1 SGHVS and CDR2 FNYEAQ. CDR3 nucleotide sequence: TGTGCCAGTTCCGCTCGACAGGACACCGGGGAGCTGTTTTTT. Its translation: CASSARQDTGELFF.

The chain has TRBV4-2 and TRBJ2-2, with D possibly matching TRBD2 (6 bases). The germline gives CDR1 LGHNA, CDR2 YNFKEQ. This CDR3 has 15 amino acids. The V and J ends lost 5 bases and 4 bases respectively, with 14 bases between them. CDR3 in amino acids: CASSGTGLITGELFF. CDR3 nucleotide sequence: TGTGCCAGCAGCGGTACGGGACTGATCACCGGGGAGCTGTTTTTT.

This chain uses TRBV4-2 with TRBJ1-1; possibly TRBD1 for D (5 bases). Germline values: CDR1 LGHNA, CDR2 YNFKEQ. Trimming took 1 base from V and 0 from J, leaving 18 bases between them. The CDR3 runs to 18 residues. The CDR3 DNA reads TGTGCCAGCAGCCAAGGGCAGGTGGGGCGTGTGTTGAACACTGAAGCTTTCTTT. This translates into CASSQGQVGRVLNTEAFF.

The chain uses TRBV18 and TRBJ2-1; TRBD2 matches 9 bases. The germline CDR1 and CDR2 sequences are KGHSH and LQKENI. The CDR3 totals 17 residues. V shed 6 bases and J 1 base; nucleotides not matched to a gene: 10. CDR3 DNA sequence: TGTGCCAGCTCCTATGAGCCGACTAGCGGATCCTACAATGAGCAGTTCTTC. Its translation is CASSYEPTSGSYNEQFF.

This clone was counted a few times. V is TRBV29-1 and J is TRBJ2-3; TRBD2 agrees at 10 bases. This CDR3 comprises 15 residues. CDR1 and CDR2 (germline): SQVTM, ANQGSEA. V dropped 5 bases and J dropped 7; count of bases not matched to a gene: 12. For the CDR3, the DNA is TGCAGCGTTCTCCTCCTAGCGGGAGCCCTGTATACGCAGTATTTT. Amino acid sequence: CSVLLLAGALYTQYF.